The 30 T cell receptor beta chains listed next were all sequenced from one sample in a study of identical twins. TCRdb fed the 5' RACE reads into MiXCR, producing one record per CDR3 protein. There are about 190,000 distinct CDR3 sequences in the sample; roughly 15% occur only once, and 40% lies in the top ten. A further study also used this sample, focusing on T cells expressing NK-cell markers.

Source material: CD8+ T cells sorted from blood. The receptors stem from a young woman in good health.

The V gene is TRBV29-1, the J gene TRBJ1-2; D is uncertain. In germline, CDR1 is SQVTM, CDR2 ANQGSEA. The CDR3 totals 14 residues. Trimming stripped 0 bases from V and 4 bases from J, with 12 bases between. CDR3 nucleotides: TGCAGCGTTGAAGATGAGTCCCCGGGCTATGGCTACACCTTC. Amino acid sequence: CSVEDESPGYGYTF.

This clonotype was seen a few times. In DNA form, the CDR3 reads TGTGCCGTGGGCAGGGAACTTTCAGTCTATGGCTACACCTTC. Its protein product is CAVGRELSVYGYTF. This sequence joins TRBV6-1 and TRBJ1-2; a possible D gene is TRBD1 (5 bases). The V gene's germline CDR1 is MNHNS and CDR2 SASEGT. This CDR3 comprises 14 residues. Trimming cost V 11 bases and J 4 bases, with 20 bases left between them.

In this sample, this clonotype turned up many times. This chain uses TRBV12-3 or TRBV12-4 with TRBJ2-7; perhaps TRBD1 as D (6 bases). There are 11 residues in the CDR3. V was trimmed by 3 bases and J by 7 bases, leaving 7 bases between them. The CDR3 sequence is CASSFTGEQYF. For the CDR3, the DNA is TGTGCCAGCAGTTTTACAGGGGAGCAGTACTTC.

J is TRBJ2-7 and V is TRBV27, with a possible D match to TRBD2 (6 bases). V was clipped by 3 bases and J by 7 bases, with 13 bases between them. The CDR3 spans 13 residues. Looked up from germline, CDR1 is MNHEY and CDR2 is SMNVEV (reference sequence). The chain's CDR3 is CASSFGAAGEQYF. The CDR3 DNA is TGTGCCAGCAGTTTTGGGGCGGCGGGAGAGCAGTACTTC.

The CDR3 bases are TGTGCCAGCAGCTCGACTAGCGGGGGGACCGAGCAGTTCTTC. Translation: CASSSTSGGTEQFF. The rearrangement uses TRBV13 and TRBJ2-1, with TRBD2 identical over 13 bases. The germline CDR1 and CDR2 sequences are PRHDT and FYEKMQ (reference sequence). The CDR3 contains 14 residues. V lost 4 bases to trimming and J lost 10 bases; unmatched junction nucleotides: 4.

This clonotype was seen a few times. The chain recombines TRBV5-6 with TRBJ1-2, with unresolved D. The CDR3 has 15 residues. Looked up from germline, CDR1 is SGHDT and CDR2 is YYEEEE. The V and J ends lost 1 base and 1 base respectively, with 11 bases between them. DNA for the CDR3: TGTGCCAGCAGCTTGCTCTGGCAGTATAACTATGGCTACACCTTC. This translates into CASSLLWQYNYGYTF.

In its sample, this clonotype was seen a few times. The chain uses TRBV12-3 or TRBV12-4 and TRBJ2-2, with D unresolved. The CDR3 totals 14 residues. Trimming shortened V by 10 bases and J by 1 base, and 13 bases separated the two germline ends. The chain's CDR3 is CAIRSGRNTGELFF. Here the CDR3 DNA reads TGTGCCATCCGGTCGGGCAGGAACACCGGGGAGCTGTTTTTT.

V and J are TRBV12-3 or TRBV12-4 and TRBJ2-1, with 7 bases aligning to TRBD1. The CDR3 has 13 residues. V shed 6 bases and J 9 bases; nucleotides not matched to a gene: 8. The CDR3 protein is CASRPGGGVEQFF. DNA for the CDR3: TGTGCCAGCAGACCAGGGGGTGGAGTTGAGCAGTTCTTC.

This clonotype has a handful of counts. The chain has TRBV29-1 and TRBJ1-1; 8 bases map to TRBD1. The J segment lost 8 bases and the V segment lost 3 bases, leaving 8 bases of the junction unmatched. The CDR3 is 13 amino acids. Germline V CDR1 and CDR2: SQVTM, ANQGSEA. CDR3: CSVDYRGTPEAFF. CDR3 DNA: TGCAGCGTTGACTACAGGGGGACTCCAGAAGCTTTCTTT.

Points on this clonotype: This may arise from a read error, as a much more abundant clone is one base away. This chain links TRBV5-1 with TRBJ2-1; TRBD2 agrees at 12 bases. Germline CDR1 and CDR2: SGHRS and YFSETQ. The CDR3 runs 15 residues. The chain's CDR3 is CASRRTSGTYNVQFF. In DNA form, the CDR3 reads TGCGCCAGCCGACGGACTAGCGGGACCTACAATGTGCAGTTCTTC.

The V gene is TRBV12-3 or TRBV12-4, the J gene TRBJ2-3; no reliable D call. The CDR3 runs 14 residues. V was shortened by 2 bases and J by 2 bases, with 8 bases between the two germline ends. The CDR3 coding sequence is TGTGCCAGCAGTTTATCCGTCACCACAGATACGCAGTATTTT. Amino acid sequence: CASSLSVTTDTQYF.

V is TRBV27 and J is TRBJ2-1, with 8 bases identical to TRBD2. The CDR3 is 15 residues long. The germline V gene has CDR1 MNHEY and CDR2 SMNVEV (reference sequence). J lost 6 bases, V lost 7 bases, and 11 bases had no gene match. CDR3 residues: CASTLSTGGANEQFF. CDR3 in DNA: TGTGCCAGCACACTCTCAACGGGGGGGGCCAATGAGCAGTTCTTC.

The chain uses TRBV7-2 and TRBJ2-7; possible D gene TRBD2, 5 bases. Trimming removed 5 bases from V and 9 bases from J, with 14 bases in between. This CDR3 contains 12 residues. Germline CDR1 is SGHTA and CDR2 is FQGNSA. The CDR3 coding sequence is TGTGCCAGCAGCGAGGGCCCGCCCGGGCAGTACTTC. Translated, it gives CASSEGPPGQYF. The whole variable domain, filled in from reference TRBV7-2 and TRBJ2-7, reads GAGVSQSPSNKVTEKGKDVELRCDPISGHTALYWYRQSLGQGLEFLIYFQGNSAPDKSGLPSDRFSAERTGGSVSTLTIQRTQQEDSAVYLCASSEGPPGQYFGPGTRLTVT.

This chain connects TRBV27 to TRBJ2-3; D is tentatively TRBD1 or TRBD2 (6 bases each). Germline CDR1 is MNHEY and CDR2 is SMNVEV (reference sequence). CDR3 length: 15 residues. Deletions cut 5 bases from V and 2 bases from J, with 14 bases between. In nucleotides, the CDR3 is TGTGCCAGCAGTCTACGGGGGCCCCTCACAGATACGCAGTATTTT. It codes for CASSLRGPLTDTQYF.

V and J are TRBV11-1 and TRBJ2-1; TRBD2 matches at 8 bases. The CDR3 covers 12 residues. Germline lookup yields CDR1 SGHAT and CDR2 FQDESV (reference sequence). V was clipped by 11 bases and J by 4 bases; unmatched bases: 4. The CDR3 sequence: CAAGGLYNEQFF. In DNA, the CDR3 is TGTGCCGCGGGGGGACTATACAATGAGCAGTTCTTC. The full variable domain, completed using reference TRBV11-1 and TRBJ2-1, is EAEVAQSPRYKITEKSQAVAFWCDPISGHATLYWYRQILGQGPELLVQFQDESVVDDSQLPKDRFSAERLKGVDSTLKIQPAELGDSAMYLCAAGGLYNEQFFGPGTRLTVL.

J is TRBJ2-3 and V is TRBV14; D is undetermined. V was clipped by 4 bases and J by 6 bases, with 8 bases between them. In germline, CDR1 is SGHDN, CDR2 FVKESK. The CDR3 spans 12 residues. Written as DNA, the CDR3 is TGTGCCAGCAGCCCGACAAGGGATACGCAGTATTTT. Its protein is CASSPTRDTQYF.

The table lists this clonotype with a few counts. The V and J genes are TRBV12-3 or TRBV12-4 and TRBJ1-1, with D uncertain. This CDR3 is built from 16 residues. The V end lost 5 bases, the J end lost 11 bases, and 27 bases lay between the germline ends. CDR3 in DNA: TGTGCCAGCAGTCCGCCGGCTGCATGGCCGTTGGAAACTGCTTTCTTT. It encodes CASSPPAAWPLETAFF.

The chain is built from TRBV24-1 and TRBJ2-1; TRBD2 agrees at 13 bases. The V segment lost 7 bases and the J segment 8 bases; nucleotides outside the gene matches: 7. The length of the CDR3 is 15 residues. Germline loops: CDR1 KGHDR, CDR2 SFDVKD. The CDR3 here is CATSSTGTSGDEQFF. CDR3 nucleotides: TGTGCCACCAGCTCAACCGGGACTAGCGGGGATGAGCAGTTCTTC.

There are many counts of this clonotype. This chain uses TRBV4-3 with TRBJ2-5, with a tentative D call TRBD2 (6 bases). CDR1 LGHNA and CDR2 YSLEER come from the germline V gene. Trimming left V 1 base short and J 3 bases short, with 6 bases between. This CDR3 spans 13 amino acids. CDR3 amino acids: CASSQGGEETQYF. For the CDR3, the DNA is TGCGCCAGCAGCCAAGGGGGGGAAGAGACCCAGTACTTC.

This clonotype was seen a handful of times. V usage is TRBV28 and J usage is TRBJ2-2, with D perhaps matching TRBD1 or TRBD2 (5 bases each). CDR1 is MDHEN, CDR2 SYDVKM, per germline. Trimming removed 3 bases at V and 4 bases at J, with 12 bases between. The length of the CDR3 is 15 residues. The CDR3 DNA follows: TGTGCCAGCAGTTTCGAGGGGCGCGTCACCGGGGAGCTGTTTTTT. This codes for CASSFEGRVTGELFF.

This chain joins TRBV12-5 and TRBJ2-5; 13 bases agree with TRBD2. CDR3 length: 15 residues. Germline CDR1 is LGHNT and CDR2 is FRNRAP. Trimming took 2 bases from V and 5 from J; bases not matched to a gene: 2. The CDR3 sequence: CASGLPTSGGETQYF. DNA for the CDR3: TGTGCTAGTGGTTTGCCGACTAGCGGGGGGGAGACCCAGTACTTC.

This clonotype has more than one count but fewer than ten. The chain is built from TRBV5-1 and TRBJ2-5; possible D gene TRBD1, 5 bases. This CDR3 comprises 16 residues. V lost 4 bases to trimming and J lost 5 bases, with 21 bases between them. Germline V lookup: CDR1 SGHRS, CDR2 YFSETQ. This CDR3 is CASSLEDFRARETQYF. The CDR3, as DNA: TGCGCCAGCAGCCTCGAGGATTTCAGGGCCCGGGAGACCCAGTACTTC.

This clonotype occurred many times. The rearrangement joins TRBV6-2 or TRBV6-3 to TRBJ2-7; 9 bases align to TRBD2. This CDR3 has 14 amino acids. V lost 0 bases, J lost 4 bases, and 1 base stayed unmatched. Germline assignment: CDR1 MNHEY and CDR2 SVGEGT. The CDR3 region is CASSYSSGSYEQYF. The CDR3 nucleotides read TGTGCCAGCAGTTACTCTAGCGGGAGTTACGAGCAGTACTTC.

V and J are TRBV4-1 and TRBJ1-1; a possible D gene is TRBD1 (5 bases). CDR1 is MGHRA, CDR2 YSYEKL, per germline. The CDR3 has 15 amino acids. V was cut by 4 bases and J by 1 base, with 13 bases left in between. CDR3 region: CASSPPAGGNTEAFF. DNA for the CDR3: TGCGCCAGCAGCCCCCCGGCCGGGGGGAACACTGAAGCTTTCTTT.

This clonotype was detected a few times. This chain uses TRBV4-1 with TRBJ1-1; 8 bases match TRBD1. The CDR3 sequence is 13 residues long. V trimming: 5 bases; J trimming: 6 bases; junction bases outside the gene matches: 5. Germline CDR1 is MGHRA and CDR2 is YSYEKL. The CDR3 loop reads CASSTGGGAEAFF. CDR3 bases: TGCGCCAGCAGCACAGGGGGGGGAGCTGAAGCTTTCTTT.

There are many counts of this clonotype. The CDR3 coding sequence is TGTGCCAGCAGCTTCGGTAGCGGGAGATGGCATGAGCAGTTCTTC. Translating gives CASSFGSGRWHEQFF. The rearrangement uses TRBV7-9 and TRBJ2-1; 9 bases align to TRBD2. Losses at the gene ends were 3 bases for V and 8 bases for J; bases not matched to a gene: 8. Germline values: CDR1 SEHNR, CDR2 FQNEAQ (reference sequence). CDR3 size: 15 residues.

The chain combines TRBV7-8 with TRBJ2-2; D unclear. The CDR3 contains 15 residues. CDR1 SGHVS and CDR2 FQNEAQ come from the germline V gene. Trimming cost V 1 base and J 4 bases, with 10 bases left between them. This chain's CDR3 is CASSLVGSGTGELFF. Here the CDR3 DNA reads TGTGCCAGCAGCTTAGTTGGCAGTGGCACCGGGGAGCTGTTTTTT.

The rearrangement joins TRBV12-3 or TRBV12-4 to TRBJ1-3; 7 positions match TRBD1. The CDR3 sequence is 14 residues long. With V trimmed by 6 bases and J by 0 bases, 2 bases remained unmatched. In nucleotides, the CDR3 is TGTGCCAGCAGATCAGGGGGCTCTGGAAACACCATATATTTT. It yields the protein CASRSGGSGNTIYF.

This clonotype was observed a few times. The chain carries TRBV5-5 and TRBJ2-7; D is ambiguous. The germline CDR1 and CDR2 sequences are SGHKS and YYEKEE (reference sequence). Trimming shortened V by 4 bases and J by 2 bases, and 13 bases separated the two germline ends. The length of the CDR3 is 14 residues. CDR3 sequence reads: CASSHEWVTYEQYF. The CDR3 DNA reads TGTGCCAGCAGCCACGAATGGGTGACCTACGAGCAGTACTTC.

This clonotype was picked up a small number of times. A much larger clonotype is one base distant, so this may be a read error. V usage is TRBV7-8 and J usage is TRBJ2-7; 11 nucleotides agree with TRBD2. The V gene's germline CDR1 is SGHVS and CDR2 FQNEAQ. This CDR3 comprises 15 residues. J was trimmed by 0 bases and V by 5 bases; bases with no gene match: 3. The CDR3 DNA sequence: TGTGCCAGCAGCCCGACTAGCGGGACCTCCTACGAGCAGTACTTC. It is translated as CASSPTSGTSYEQYF.